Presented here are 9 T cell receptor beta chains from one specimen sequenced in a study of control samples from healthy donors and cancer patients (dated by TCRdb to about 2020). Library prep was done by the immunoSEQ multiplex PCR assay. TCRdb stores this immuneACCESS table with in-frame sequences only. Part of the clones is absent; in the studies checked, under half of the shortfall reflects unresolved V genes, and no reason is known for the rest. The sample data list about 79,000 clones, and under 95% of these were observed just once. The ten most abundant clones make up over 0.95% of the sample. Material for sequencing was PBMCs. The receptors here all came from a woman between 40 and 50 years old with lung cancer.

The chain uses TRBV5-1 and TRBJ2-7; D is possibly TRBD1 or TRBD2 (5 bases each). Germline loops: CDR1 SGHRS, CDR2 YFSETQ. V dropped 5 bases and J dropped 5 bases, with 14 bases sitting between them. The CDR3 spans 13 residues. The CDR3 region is CASSRDGINEQYF. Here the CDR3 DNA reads TGCGCCAGCAGTAGGGACGGGATCAACGAGCAGTACTTC.

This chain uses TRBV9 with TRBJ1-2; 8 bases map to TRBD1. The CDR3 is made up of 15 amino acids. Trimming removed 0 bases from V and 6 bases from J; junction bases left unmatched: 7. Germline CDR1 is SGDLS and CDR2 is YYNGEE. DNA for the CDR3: TGTGCCAGCAGCGTAGCCGGGACAGGCGGCGATGGCTACACCTTC. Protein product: CASSVAGTGGDGYTF. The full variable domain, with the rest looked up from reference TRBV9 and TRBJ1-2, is DSGVTQTPKHLITATGQRVTLRCSPRSGDLSVYWYQQSLDQGLQFLIQYYNGEERAKGNILERFSAQQFPDLHSELNLSSLELGDSALYFCASSVAGTGGDGYTFGSGTRLTVV.

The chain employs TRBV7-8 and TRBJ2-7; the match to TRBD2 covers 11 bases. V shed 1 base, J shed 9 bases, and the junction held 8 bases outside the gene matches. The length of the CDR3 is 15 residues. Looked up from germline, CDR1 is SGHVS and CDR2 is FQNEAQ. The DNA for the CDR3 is TGTGCCAGCAGCTTAGAACTAGCGGGGGCCTTGGGGCAGTACTTC. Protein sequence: CASSLELAGALGQYF. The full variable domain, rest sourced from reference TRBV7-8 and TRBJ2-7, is GAGVSQSPRYKVAKRGQDVALRCDPISGHVSLFWYQQALGQGPEFLTYFQNEAQLDKSGLPSDRFFAERPEGSVSTLKIQRTQQEDSAVYLCASSLELAGALGQYFGPGTRLTVT.

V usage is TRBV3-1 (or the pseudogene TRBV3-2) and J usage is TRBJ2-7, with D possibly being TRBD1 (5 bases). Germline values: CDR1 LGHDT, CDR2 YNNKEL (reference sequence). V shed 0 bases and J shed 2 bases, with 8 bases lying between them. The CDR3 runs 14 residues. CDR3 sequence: CASSQDWGTYEQYF. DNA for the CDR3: TGTGCCAGCAGCCAAGATTGGGGCACCTACGAGCAGTACTTC.

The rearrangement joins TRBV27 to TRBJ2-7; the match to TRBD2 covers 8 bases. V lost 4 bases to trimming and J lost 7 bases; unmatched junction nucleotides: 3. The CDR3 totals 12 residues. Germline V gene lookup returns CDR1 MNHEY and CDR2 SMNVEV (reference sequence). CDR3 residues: CASSSPGGEQYF. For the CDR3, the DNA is TGTGCCAGCAGTTCCCCGGGAGGGGAGCAGTACTTC.

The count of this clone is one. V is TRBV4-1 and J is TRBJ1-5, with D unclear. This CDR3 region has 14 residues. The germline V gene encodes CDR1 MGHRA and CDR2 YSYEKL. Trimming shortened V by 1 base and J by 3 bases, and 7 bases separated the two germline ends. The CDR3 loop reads CASSQGIPNQPQHF. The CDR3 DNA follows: TGCGCCAGCAGCCAAGGGATCCCCAATCAGCCCCAGCATTTT.

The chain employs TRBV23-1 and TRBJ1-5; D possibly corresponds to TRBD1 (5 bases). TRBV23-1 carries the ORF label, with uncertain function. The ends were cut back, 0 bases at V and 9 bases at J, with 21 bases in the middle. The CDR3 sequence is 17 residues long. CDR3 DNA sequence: TGCGCCAGCAGTCAATCGAGGGAAGGGAGGGACCTTGGGCCCCAGCATTTT. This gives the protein CASSQSREGRDLGPQHF.

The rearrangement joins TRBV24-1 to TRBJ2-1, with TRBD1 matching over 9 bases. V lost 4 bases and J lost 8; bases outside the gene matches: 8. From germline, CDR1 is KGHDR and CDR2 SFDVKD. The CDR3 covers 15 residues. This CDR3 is CATSEAGTGNDEQFF. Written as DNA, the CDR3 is TGTGCCACCAGTGAGGCCGGGACAGGGAACGATGAGCAGTTCTTC.

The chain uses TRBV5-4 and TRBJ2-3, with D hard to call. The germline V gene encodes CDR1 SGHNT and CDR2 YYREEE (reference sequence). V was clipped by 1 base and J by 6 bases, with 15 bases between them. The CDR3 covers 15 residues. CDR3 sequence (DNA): TGTGCCAGCAGCTTGAGGCTTGGGCTGCCGGATACGCAGTATTTT. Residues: CASSLRLGLPDTQYF.